The T cell receptor beta chain described here comes from a study of blood T cells in healthy people across ages. The wider study: Using template switching, researchers captured about one barcoded beta molecule for each two T cells. Study-level points and caveats: Greater diversity and more naive CD4+ cells were seen in long-lived donors than in aged donors. Among T cells, TCR beta diversity per million cells dropped roughly linearly as age rose. It was held that diversity estimates obtained from one million T cells represented underestimates.

It was with a sample-barcoded 5' primer and a J-beta primer mix that a second PCR of roughly 7 to 11 cycles was run. One entry per CDR3 protein results from TCRdb running MiXCR on the 5' RACE reads. The sample contains some 710,000 distinct CDR3 sequences, 22% of which appear only once. The CDR3 length is 14 residues. V shed 3 bases and J shed 5 bases, with 13 bases lying between them. On this clonotype itself: Its specificity is unknown.

The chain uses TRBV12-3 or TRBV12-4 and TRBJ2-5; D possibly corresponds to TRBD2 (7 bases). Sequenced material: blood. The clonotype originates from a man aged 65-85 years in good health. CDR3 bases: TGTGCCAGCAGTTTTTTTGGGGGGGCTGAGACCCAGTACTTC. This encodes CASSFFGGAETQYF.